This T cell receptor (beta chain) was identified during a study of T-cell memory formation after mild COVID-19. As for the study in general: In these data, TCR clusters were largely donor specific. Study-level findings and limits: Most CD4+ clones that shrank were in CM and EM, while CD8+ ones turned up in EMRA. Clones that got smaller from day 15 to 85 had even CD4/CD8, while clones growing later tipped toward CD4+.

On this clonotype itself: What it binds is unknown.

CDR1 and CDR2 from the germline V gene are SGHTA and FQGNSA. CDR3 length: 14 amino acids. With 5 bases removed from V and 0 bases from J, the gap between germline ends came to 9 bases. Constant-segment primers served in 5'RACE that generated TCR alpha and TCR beta cDNA libraries bearing sample barcodes and UMIs. Each CDR3 protein is one row after TCRdb ran MiXCR on the 5' RACE reads. The sample records 200,000 to 250,000 distinct CDR3 sequences, over 8.5% being singletons. The chain combines TRBV7-2 with TRBJ2-3; a weak D match, TRBD2 (5 bases). Sequencing was performed on PBMCs or a T cell subset sorted from them (not recorded which). This receptor was obtained from a man aged 18-30 years who had mild COVID-19 (a few samples of this study predate the infection). Cell type and time point are not known. In DNA form, the CDR3 reads TGTGCCAGCAGCCCGGACTCTAGCACAGATACGCAGTATTTT. Amino acids: CASSPDSSTDTQYF.